What follows is one T cell receptor (beta chain) and its context. Antigen specificity is unknown. The PCR contained 60 Vbeta and 13 Jbeta primers. Data came from immunoSEQ multiplex PCR; TCRdb stores just in-frame clones and leaves some out. The sample lists about 82,000 clones; around 68% were seen once. The entry originates in a study of cytomegalovirus exposure and HLA in healthy donors. Findings and caveats of the study: Later, an analysis found that common viral pathogens appeared to be linked with several of the most significant clusters. What was likely a sequencing artifact was a cluster of highly shared sequence variants.

CDR1 is MNHEY, CDR2 SMNVEV, per germline (reference sequence). Trimming removed 8 bases at V and 8 bases at J, with 13 bases between. The CDR3 spans 12 residues. Sequenced input: PBMCs. This receptor was obtained from a man under 40 in good health and CMV-seropositive. The rearrangement uses TRBV27 and TRBJ2-1; perhaps TRBD2 as D (6 bases). CDR3: CASGLRNDEQFF. The CDR3 DNA follows: TGTGCCAGCGGACTAAGGAACGATGAGCAGTTCTTC.